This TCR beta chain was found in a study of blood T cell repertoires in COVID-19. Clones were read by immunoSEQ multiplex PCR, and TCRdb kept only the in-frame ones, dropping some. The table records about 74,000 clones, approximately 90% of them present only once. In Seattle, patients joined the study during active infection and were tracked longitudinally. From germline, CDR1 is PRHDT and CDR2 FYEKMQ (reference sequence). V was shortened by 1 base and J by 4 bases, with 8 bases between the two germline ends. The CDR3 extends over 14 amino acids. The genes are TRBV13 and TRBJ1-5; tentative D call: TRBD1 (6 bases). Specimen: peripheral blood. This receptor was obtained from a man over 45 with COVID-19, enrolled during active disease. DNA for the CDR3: TGTGCCAGCAGCTTAGCCAGGGGAAATCAGCCCCAGCATTTT. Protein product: CASSLARGNQPQHF.